Presented here are 26 T cell receptor beta chains from one specimen sequenced in a study of vaccination and CD4 T cells after COVID-19. TCRdb independently ran MiXCR on the PCR reads; one entry per CDR3 protein. The sample carries roughly 30,000 distinct CDR3 sequences, over 40% recorded once. As for time point: late sampling 161 to 241 days after vaccination in three convalescent patients. The sample here was CD4+ T cells from blood, taken about 7 months after SARS-CoV-2 vaccination. These receptors all come from a human donor who had recovered from COVID-19.

A word on this clonotype: This may be a read error, as it is one base from a much larger clone. The chain links TRBV19 to TRBJ1-5, with 8 bases lining up with TRBD1. Germline-derived CDR1 and CDR2 are LNHDA and SQIVND (reference sequence). The CDR3 has 17 amino acids. V lost 7 bases and J lost 2; bases outside the gene matches: 13. This CDR3 is CASKTRQGNYGNQPQHF. DNA of the CDR3: TGTGCCAGTAAGACGAGACAGGGGAACTATGGCAATCAGCCCCAGCATTTT.

The DNA of the CDR3 is TGTGCCAGCAGAGTGGGCGGCAGGCCGCATTCACCCCTCCACTTT. It encodes CASRVGGRPHSPLHF. This chain joins TRBV27 and TRBJ1-6, with D unresolved. With 6 bases removed from V and 8 bases from J, the gap between germline ends came to 17 bases. The CDR3 loop spans 15 amino acids. Germline V gene lookup returns CDR1 MNHEY and CDR2 SMNVEV (reference sequence).

The chain employs TRBV19 and TRBJ2-5; 12 bases fit TRBD2. CDR3 size: 16 residues. V was pared by 4 bases and J by 5 bases, with 8 bases of the junction left unmatched. Germline V gene sequence: CDR1 LNHDA, CDR2 SQIVND (reference sequence). This CDR3 reads CASSNRLAGAFETQYF. The CDR3 DNA follows: TGTGCCAGTAGTAACCGACTAGCGGGAGCTTTTGAGACCCAGTACTTC. Filled out from reference TRBV19 and TRBJ2-5, the complete variable domain reads DGGITQSPKYLFRKEGQNVTLSCEQNLNHDAMYWYRQDPGQGLRLIYYSQIVNDFQKGDIAEGYSVSREKKESFPLTVTSAQKNPTAFYLCASSNRLAGAFETQYFGPGTRLLVL.

This chain links TRBV20-1 with TRBJ2-2, with TRBD2 matching over 12 bases. With 3 bases clipped from V and 9 bases from J, the junction kept 2 bases outside the gene matches. This CDR3 has 13 amino acids. The germline gives CDR1 DFQATT, CDR2 SNEGSKA (reference sequence). In nucleotides, the CDR3 is TGCAGTGCTAGGACTAGCGGGAGTCGGGAGCTGTTTTTT. It codes for CSARTSGSRELFF.

The CDR3 coding sequence is TGTGCCACCAGCAGAGGTGGGAGCTCCTACGAGCAGTACTTC. Its translation: CATSRGGSSYEQYF. The chain employs TRBV15 and TRBJ2-7; D possibly corresponds to TRBD2 (5 bases). Germline CDR1 LNHNV, CDR2 YYDKDF (reference sequence). Trimming took 1 base from V and 0 from J, leaving 7 bases between them. This CDR3 has 14 amino acids.

This clonotype was detected a few times. The V call is TRBV15, the J call TRBJ2-1, with a tentative D call TRBD2 (6 bases). The CDR3 runs to 16 residues. Looked up from germline, CDR1 is LNHNV and CDR2 is YYDKDF (reference sequence). The V end lost 4 bases, the J end lost 11 bases, and 24 bases lay between the germline ends. DNA for the CDR3: TGTGCCACCAGCACCATCAAGGGGAACGGGAGAAGACAGCAGTTCTTC. It yields the protein CATSTIKGNGRRQQFF.

This clonotype was seen a few times. The chain employs TRBV7-9 and TRBJ2-5; D may correspond to TRBD1 or TRBD2 (5 bases each). The CDR3 is 17 residues long. Germline V lookup: CDR1 SEHNR, CDR2 FQNEAQ (reference sequence). V lost 3 bases, J lost 10 bases, and 27 bases lay in between. The CDR3 DNA sequence: TGTGCCAGCAGCTTTTCGGCGGCCCGGACAAAAGGACTGGGCCAGTACTTC. This gives the protein CASSFSAARTKGLGQYF.

The chain is built from TRBV23-1 and TRBJ2-2; D is unclear. TRBV23-1 has ORF status, its function being uncertain. V lost 3 bases and J lost 1, with 6 bases in between. The CDR3 has 14 residues. The CDR3 region is CASSHHKNTGELFF. CDR3 nucleotide sequence: TGCGCCAGCAGTCACCACAAGAACACCGGGGAGCTGTTTTTT.

Here the CDR3 DNA reads TGTGCCAGCAGCCCGAGCCTCCAAGAGACCCAGTACTTC. This sequence encodes CASSPSLQETQYF. The chain carries TRBV6-1 and TRBJ2-5; D not resolved. V lost 6 bases, J lost 1 base, and 9 bases lay in between. The length of the CDR3 is 13 residues. Germline CDR1 reads MNHNS; CDR2 reads SASEGT.

V is TRBV7-2 and J is TRBJ2-2; D possibly uses TRBD1 or TRBD2 (5 bases each). CDR1 and CDR2 (germline): SGHTA, FQGNSA. Deletions cut 2 bases from V and 8 bases from J, with 12 bases between. The CDR3 is made up of 14 amino acids. This chain's CDR3 is CASSLFEGSGELFF. The CDR3 bases are TGTGCCAGCAGCTTATTTGAGGGGTCTGGGGAGCTGTTTTTT.

The gene calls are TRBV5-1 and TRBJ2-7; 9 bases are a match to TRBD2. This CDR3 spans 14 amino acids. The trim removed 6 bases at V and 4 bases at J, leaving 8 bases unmatched. CDR1 and CDR2 from the germline V gene are SGHRS and YFSETQ. CDR3 in DNA: TGCGCCAGCAACCCGGGACTAGCCAAATACGAGCAGTACTTC. This codes for CASNPGLAKYEQYF.

The V call is TRBV19, the J call TRBJ1-5, with 8 nucleotides matching TRBD1. CDR3 size: 14 residues. The J segment lost 6 bases and the V segment lost 7 bases, leaving 8 bases of the junction unmatched. Germline V gene sequence: CDR1 LNHDA, CDR2 SQIVND (reference sequence). Here the CDR3 DNA reads TGTGCCAGTACTTTCACAGGGGGAGCTCAGCCCCAGCATTTT. Translation gives CASTFTGGAQPQHF.

This clonotype came up a few times. V is TRBV20-1 and J is TRBJ2-3; unclear D gene. CDR3 length equals 16 residues. Germline V CDR1 and CDR2: DFQATT, SNEGSKA (reference sequence). V shed 3 bases and J shed 3 bases, with 19 bases lying between them. As DNA, the CDR3 is TGCAGTGCTAGGTCCGTCGGGCGCTCCCCTACAGATACGCAGTATTTT. Its protein product is CSARSVGRSPTDTQYF.

The V and J genes are TRBV28 and TRBJ1-5; tentatively, D is TRBD1 (5 bases). The CDR3 runs 14 residues. The germline V gene has CDR1 MDHEN and CDR2 SYDVKM. V lost 7 bases and J 6 bases, leaving 16 bases between the germline ends. The CDR3 sequence is CASTSMGVRQPQHF. CDR3 sequence (DNA): TGTGCCAGCACCTCGATGGGGGTACGTCAGCCCCAGCATTTT. The full variable domain, completed using reference TRBV28 and TRBJ1-5, is DVKVTQSSRYLVKRTGEKVFLECVQDMDHENMFWYRQDPGLGLRLIYFSYDVKMKEKGDIPEGYSVSREKKERFSLILESASTNQTSMYLCASTSMGVRQPQHFGDGTRLSIL.

The gene calls are TRBV19 and TRBJ2-1; 10 bases align to TRBD2. The germline gives CDR1 LNHDA, CDR2 SQIVND (reference sequence). The CDR3 covers 15 residues. V trimming: 4 bases; J trimming: 7 bases; junction bases outside the gene matches: 7. For the CDR3, the DNA is TGTGCCAGTAGTAGGGGACTAGCGAAAGGGAATGAGCAGTTCTTC. The encoded protein is CASSRGLAKGNEQFF.

This chain links TRBV15 with TRBJ2-5; TRBD2 matches 12 bases. J gave up 6 bases and V 5 bases, and 13 bases lay outside the gene matches. The length of the CDR3 is 17 residues. CDR1 is LNHNV and CDR2 is YYDKDF in the germline V gene (reference sequence). CDR3 sequence: CATSGGKTSGRIQTQYF. CDR3 nucleotides: TGTGCCACCAGCGGAGGAAAGACTAGCGGGAGAATACAGACCCAGTACTTC.

This clonotype occurred a few times. V gene TRBV6-5 combines with J gene TRBJ2-7; D possibly corresponds to TRBD2 (5 bases). Per the germline V gene, CDR1 is MNHEY and CDR2 is SVGAGI. The CDR3 runs to 15 residues. V dropped 2 bases and J dropped 0 bases, with 11 bases sitting between them. For the CDR3, the DNA is TGTGCCAGCAGTTACGGAGGCGATAGCTCCTACGAGCAGTACTTC. Its protein is CASSYGGDSSYEQYF.

This clonotype was counted a few times. This rearrangement joins TRBV2 to TRBJ1-5; D perhaps matches TRBD1 (6 bases). The CDR3 is 13 residues long. Trimming removed 4 bases at V and 3 bases at J, with 7 bases between. The germline gives CDR1 SNHLY, CDR2 FYNNEI. CDR3: CASSGGLNQPQHF. Here the CDR3 DNA reads TGTGCCAGCAGTGGGGGGCTCAATCAGCCCCAGCATTTT.

The chain employs TRBV20-1 and TRBJ1-6, with a possible D match to TRBD1 (5 bases). Germline V gene sequence: CDR1 DFQATT, CDR2 SNEGSKA (reference sequence). With 4 bases removed from V and 10 bases from J, the gap between germline ends came to 32 bases. The CDR3 length is 19 residues. The CDR3 sequence: CSAIRDRAGRRWNPSPLHF. The CDR3 nucleotides read TGCAGTGCTATCCGGGACCGGGCCGGGCGGAGATGGAACCCCTCACCCCTCCACTTT.

The rearrangement links TRBV7-3 to TRBJ2-1; the D gene is possibly TRBD2 (5 bases). The V end lost 2 bases, the J end lost 10 bases, and 18 bases lay between the germline ends. There are 15 residues in the CDR3. The V gene's germline CDR1 is SGHTA and CDR2 FQGTGA. The CDR3 sequence: CASSLGPALASEQFF. The CDR3 DNA follows: TGTGCCAGCAGCTTAGGGCCCGCTTTGGCTAGCGAGCAGTTCTTC.

The chain has TRBV7-3 and TRBJ2-7; no clear D gene. The V gene lost 4 bases and the J gene lost 5 bases, with 12 bases spanning the gap. The CDR3 spans 13 residues. Germline CDR1 SGHTA, CDR2 FQGTGA. CDR3 sequence reads: CASSSSPGDEQYF. In DNA, the CDR3 is TGTGCCAGCAGCTCCAGCCCGGGCGACGAGCAGTACTTC.

The rearrangement links TRBV11-3 to TRBJ1-2; D is uncertain. Trimming shortened V by 4 bases and J by 6 bases, and 15 bases separated the two germline ends. The CDR3 loop spans 14 amino acids. CDR1 SGHNT and CDR2 YENEEA come from the germline V gene. In DNA form, the CDR3 reads TGTGCCAGCAGCTATCTATGCGGACCGCATGGCTACACCTTC. It is translated as CASSYLCGPHGYTF.

DNA for the CDR3: TGTGCCAGCTCACCACCCTTAGAGACCCAGTACTTC. It codes for CASSPPLETQYF. The gene calls are TRBV18 and TRBJ2-5; D remains ambiguous. With 0 bases removed from V and 4 bases from J, the gap between germline ends came to 3 bases. The germline gives CDR1 KGHSH, CDR2 LQKENI. The CDR3 extends over 12 amino acids.

This clonotype has more than one count but fewer than ten. CDR3 in DNA: TGTGCCAGCAATTCCCAGGGCTCGGGGGGAGGGACCCAGTACTTC. As protein: CASNSQGSGGGTQYF. The chain recombines TRBV2 with TRBJ2-5, with 7 nucleotides matching TRBD2. The CDR3 is made up of 15 amino acids. Germline V gives CDR1 SNHLY, CDR2 FYNNEI. With 7 bases clipped from V and 7 bases from J, the junction kept 15 bases outside the gene matches.

V gene TRBV7-2 combines with J gene TRBJ1-1, with D unclear. Deletions cut 6 bases from V and 6 bases from J, with 17 bases between. Germline V CDR1 and CDR2: SGHTA, FQGNSA. This CDR3 region has 14 residues. CDR3 in DNA: TGTGCCAGCAGACCATCTCCCAACAAATCTGAAGCTTTCTTT. Protein: CASRPSPNKSEAFF.

About this clonotype: The junction and the germline gene differ at one end; a read error may be behind it. The chain carries TRBV27 and TRBJ2-2; D remains ambiguous. The germline CDR1 and CDR2 sequences are MNHEY and SMNVEV (reference sequence). CDR3 size: 14 residues. Here the CDR3 DNA reads TGTGCCAGCACTAAGGGTGCAAACAACGGGGAGCTGTTTTTT. It is translated as CASTKGANNGELFF.